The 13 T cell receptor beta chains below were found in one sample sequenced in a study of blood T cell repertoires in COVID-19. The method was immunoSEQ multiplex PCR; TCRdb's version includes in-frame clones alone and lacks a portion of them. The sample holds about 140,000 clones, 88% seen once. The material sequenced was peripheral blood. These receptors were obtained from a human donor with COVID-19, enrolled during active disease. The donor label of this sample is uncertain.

This CDR3 is CASSPPPGSGTDTQYF. The DNA for the CDR3 is TGTGCCAGCAGCCCCCCGCCCGGGTCCGGCACAGATACGCAGTATTTT. The V and J genes are TRBV7-9 and TRBJ2-3; D not certain. Germline V gene sequence: CDR1 SEHNR, CDR2 FQNEAQ (reference sequence). The germline V and J ends were trimmed by 5 bases and 1 base, with 16 bases remaining between them. The length of the CDR3 is 16 residues.

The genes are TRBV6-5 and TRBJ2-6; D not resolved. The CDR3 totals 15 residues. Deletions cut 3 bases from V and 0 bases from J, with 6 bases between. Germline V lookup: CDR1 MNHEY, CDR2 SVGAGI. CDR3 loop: CASSYQVSGANVLTF. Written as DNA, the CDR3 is TGTGCCAGCAGTTATCAGGTCTCTGGGGCCAACGTCCTGACTTTC.

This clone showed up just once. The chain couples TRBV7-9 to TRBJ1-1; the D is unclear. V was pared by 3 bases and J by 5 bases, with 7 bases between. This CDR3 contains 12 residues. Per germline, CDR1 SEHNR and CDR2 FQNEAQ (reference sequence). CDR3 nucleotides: TGTGCCAGCAGCTTTCTGCGTACTGAAGCTTTCTTT. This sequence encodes CASSFLRTEAFF.

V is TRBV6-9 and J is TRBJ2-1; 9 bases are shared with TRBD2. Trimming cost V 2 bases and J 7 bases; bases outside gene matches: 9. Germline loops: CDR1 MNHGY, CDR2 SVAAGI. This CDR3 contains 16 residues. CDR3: CASSYRPAGGLNEQFF. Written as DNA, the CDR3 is TGTGCCAGCAGTTATCGTCCAGCGGGAGGTTTGAATGAGCAGTTCTTC.

The DNA of the CDR3 is TGTGCCAGCTCACCATCGGCAGGCGTAGGTCAGCCCCAGCATTTT. Encoded protein: CASSPSAGVGQPQHF. The chain has TRBV18 and TRBJ1-5, with D unclear. The CDR3 is 15 amino acids. The ends were cut back, 2 bases at V and 6 bases at J, with 14 bases in the middle. Germline V gives CDR1 KGHSH, CDR2 LQKENI.

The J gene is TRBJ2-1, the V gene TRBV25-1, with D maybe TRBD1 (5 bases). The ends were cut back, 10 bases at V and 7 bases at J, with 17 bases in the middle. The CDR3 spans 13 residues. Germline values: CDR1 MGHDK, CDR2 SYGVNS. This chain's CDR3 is CATILGAANEQFF. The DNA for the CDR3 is TGTGCCACCATTCTAGGGGCAGCAAATGAGCAGTTCTTC.

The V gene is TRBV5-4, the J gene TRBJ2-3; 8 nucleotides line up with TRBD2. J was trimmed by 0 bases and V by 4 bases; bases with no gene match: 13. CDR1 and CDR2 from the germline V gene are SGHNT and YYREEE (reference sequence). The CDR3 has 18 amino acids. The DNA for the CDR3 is TGTGCCAGCAGCCCCCCGGGATTAGCGGGACCCAGCACAGATACGCAGTATTTT. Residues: CASSPPGLAGPSTDTQYF.

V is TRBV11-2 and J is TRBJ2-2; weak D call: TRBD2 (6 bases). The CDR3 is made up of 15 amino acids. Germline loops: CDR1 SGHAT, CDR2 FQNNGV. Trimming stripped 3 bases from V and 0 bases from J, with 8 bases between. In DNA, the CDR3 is TGTGCCAGCAGCTTGCGGGGCGCGAACACCGGGGAGCTGTTTTTT. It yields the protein CASSLRGANTGELFF. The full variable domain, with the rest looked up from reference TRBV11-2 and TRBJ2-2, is EAGVAQSPRYKIIEKRQSVAFWCNPISGHATLYWYQQILGQGPKLLIQFQNNGVVDDSQLPKDRFSAERLKGVDSTLKIQPAKLEDSAVYLCASSLRGANTGELFFGEGSRLTVL.

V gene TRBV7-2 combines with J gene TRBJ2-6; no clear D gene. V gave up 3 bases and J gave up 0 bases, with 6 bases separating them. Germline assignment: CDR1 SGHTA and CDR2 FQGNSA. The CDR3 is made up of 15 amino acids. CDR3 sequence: CASSFRSSGANVLTF. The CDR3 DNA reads TGTGCCAGCAGCTTTAGGAGCTCTGGGGCCAACGTCCTGACTTTC.

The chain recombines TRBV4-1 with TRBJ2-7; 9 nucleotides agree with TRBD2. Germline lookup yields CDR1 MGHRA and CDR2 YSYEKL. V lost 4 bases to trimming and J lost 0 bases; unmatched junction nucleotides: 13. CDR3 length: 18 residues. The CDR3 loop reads CASSRAGQRGAASYEQYF. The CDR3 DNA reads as TGCGCCAGCAGCCGAGCGGGCCAGCGGGGGGCAGCCTCCTACGAGCAGTACTTC.

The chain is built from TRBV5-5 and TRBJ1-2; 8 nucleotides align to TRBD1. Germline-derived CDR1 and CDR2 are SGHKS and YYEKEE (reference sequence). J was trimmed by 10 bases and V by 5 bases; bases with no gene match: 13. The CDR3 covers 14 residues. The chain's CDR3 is CASRDRVAGVAYTF. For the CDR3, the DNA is TGTGCCAGCAGGGACAGGGTAGCAGGGGTGGCCTACACCTTC.

For the CDR3, the DNA is TGTGCCAGCAGCTTCTCGGGTCTGGATCAGCCCCAGCATTTT. Translated: CASSFSGLDQPQHF. The chain uses TRBV11-2 and TRBJ1-5, with D unclear. V gave up 3 bases and J gave up 5 bases, with 11 bases separating them. Germline CDR1 reads SGHAT; CDR2 reads FQNNGV. The CDR3 is 14 amino acids.

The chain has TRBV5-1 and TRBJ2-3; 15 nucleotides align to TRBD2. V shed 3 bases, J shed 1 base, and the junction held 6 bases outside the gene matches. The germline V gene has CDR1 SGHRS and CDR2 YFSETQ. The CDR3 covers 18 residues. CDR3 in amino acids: CASSSGLAGGLGTDTQYF. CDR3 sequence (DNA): TGCGCCAGCAGCTCTGGACTAGCGGGGGGGCTGGGCACAGATACGCAGTATTTT.